This T cell receptor beta chain was identified in a study of T cell changes during pregnancy in multiple sclerosis. The repertoire was sequenced with immunoSEQ multiplex PCR; TCRdb's copy has only in-frame clones and lacks some. The repertoire holds about 53,000 clones, with 80% to 95% as singletons. This CDR3 has 14 amino acids. Germline V gene data show CDR1 as LNHDA and CDR2 as SQIVND (reference sequence). Trimming took off 7 bases at V and 2 bases at J, with 15 bases between the two ends. The chain couples TRBV19 to TRBJ2-7; weak D call: TRBD1 (5 bases). This TCR came from a female donor with multiple sclerosis, enrolled in a pregnancy study. The sample consisted of CD4+ T cells from peripheral blood mononuclear cells, taken in the third trimester of pregnancy. CDR3 loop: CASIGAEDPYEQYF. CDR3 DNA: TGTGCCAGTATAGGGGCCGAAGACCCCTACGAGCAGTACTTC. Full variable domain (rest looked up from reference TRBV19 and TRBJ2-7): DGGITQSPKYLFRKEGQNVTLSCEQNLNHDAMYWYRQDPGQGLRLIYYSQIVNDFQKGDIAEGYSVSREKKESFPLTVTSAQKNPTAFYLCASIGAEDPYEQYFGPGTRLTVT.